This T cell receptor beta chain came from a study of regulatory T cells in long-lasting Graves disease. The time point is: newly diagnosed GD, antithyroid drugs for less than 3 months. The TCR library was made from RNA that had been extracted from PBMCs in TRIzol. The TCR beta library used iRepertoire HTBI primers with Arm-PCR amplification of CDR3. Each CDR3 protein is one row after TCRdb ran MiXCR on the multiplex PCR reads. This table holds 400,000 to 500,000 distinct CDR3 sequences, over 12% found once. This CDR3 is 14 amino acids long. The trim removed 6 bases at V and 7 bases at J, leaving 8 bases unmatched. The germline CDR1 and CDR2 sequences are SGHTA and FQGTGA. The data also belong to a second study, concerning T cells in Graves' hyperthyroidism and ophthalmopathy.

The chain joins TRBV7-3 to TRBJ2-7; 11 nucleotides align to TRBD1. Specimen: peripheral blood mononuclear cells (PBMCs), collected at new diagnosis, from a patient treated with antithyroid drugs. The TCR comes from a woman in her thirties or forties with Graves disease. CDR3 region: CASSSGQGAWEQYF. In nucleotides, the CDR3 is TGTGCCAGCAGTTCCGGACAGGGGGCATGGGAGCAGTACTTC.